This T cell receptor beta chain was found in a study of regulatory T cells in long-lasting Graves disease. The germline V gene has CDR1 SGHTA and CDR2 FQGNSA. The V end was cut by 4 bases, the J end by 8 bases, with 18 bases between. This CDR3 region has 16 residues. HTBI primers from iRepertoire and Arm-PCR of CDR3 regions yielded the TCR beta libraries. TCRdb re-called the multiplex PCR reads through MiXCR, storing one row per CDR3 protein. The sample includes about 620,000 distinct CDR3 sequences, about 15% of them seen just once. At least ten counts were recorded for this clonotype. The time point is: newly diagnosed GD, antithyroid drugs for less than 3 months. Extracted RNA from PBMCs served as the source of the TCR library. The same data also went into a second study, on T cells in Graves' hyperthyroidism and ophthalmopathy.

The clonotype was recovered from a woman in her twenties or thirties with Graves disease. The sample consisted of peripheral blood mononuclear cells (PBMCs), taken at new diagnosis, from a patient treated with antithyroid drugs. J is TRBJ1-6 and V is TRBV7-2; D may be TRBD1 (5 bases). The CDR3: CASSSGPTPGYSPLHF. The CDR3 coding sequence is TGTGCCAGCAGCTCGGGACCGACCCCTGGGTATTCACCCCTCCACTTT.